The rows below give T cell receptor beta chains drawn from one sample of a study of blood T cell repertoires in COVID-19. Profiled with immunoSEQ multiplex PCR; TCRdb holds only in-frame clones, not every one. The sample holds roughly 100,000 clones, about nine tenths seen once. Sequencing input: peripheral blood. The receptors were gathered from a woman aged 65 to 85 with acute or convalescent COVID-19. CDR3s leave out the opening cysteine and the closing phenylalanine or tryptophan. Fields, in order: J gene, V gene, CDR3 protein.

TRBJ2-2 | TRBV3-1/TRBV3-2 | ASSQGTRKTGELF
TRBJ1-6 | TRBV19 | ASTQVGGLSPLH
TRBJ2-2 | TRBV19 | ASSILSGNGNTGELF
TRBJ2-1 | TRBV27 | ASRRIAGAPGEQF
TRBJ1-6 | TRBV27 | ASSFYGQGNSPLH
TRBJ1-4 | TRBV11-2 | ASSSWDRGNEKLF
TRBJ2-5 | TRBV5-1 | ASSTRERKETQY
TRBJ1-5 | TRBV27 | ASRRTDNQPQH
TRBJ1-1 | TRBV27 | ASSSDRDTEAF
TRBJ2-7 | TRBV3-1/TRBV3-2 | ASSQGFGHYEQY
TRBJ2-1 | TRBV7-8 | ASSWGGQTYNEQF
TRBJ2-1 | TRBV6-4 | ASSVGGHNEQF
TRBJ2-3 | TRBV5-4 | ASSLGGEVTQY
TRBJ2-1 | TRBV7-7 | ASSRGEVYNEQF
TRBJ2-3 | TRBV5-1 | ASSLERDTDTQY
TRBJ1-3 | TRBV11-3 | ASSQTGTSGNTIY
TRBJ2-3 | TRBV6-1 | ASSELAGGPDTQY
TRBJ1-2 | TRBV19 | ASSTPGANYGYT
TRBJ2-3 | TRBV6-5 | ASSKGDTQY
TRBJ1-5 | TRBV12-3/TRBV12-4 | ASTNRVDQPQH
TRBJ1-2 | TRBV19 | ASAPTDDYKGYT
TRBJ1-2 | TRBV19 | ASSIDAGRNRHRGYT
TRBJ2-2 | TRBV4-1 | ASSRGLAGGSNTGELF
TRBJ2-6 | TRBV28 | ASSASTLGTGRSNVLT
TRBJ2-1 | TRBV5-1 | ASSLDAPGGNEQF
TRBJ2-1 | TRBV5-1 | ASSLETGGVNEQF
TRBJ2-2 | TRBV19 | ASSVTVTGELF
TRBJ1-1 | TRBV7-6 | ASSLAHRAITEAF
TRBJ1-2 | TRBV2 | ASSEASGGYGYT
TRBJ1-4 | TRBV6-1 | ASSEDLYPLNEKLF
TRBJ2-6 | TRBV19 | ASTYSPGANVLT
TRBJ2-5 | TRBV5-5 | ASSSPGGTSRQETQY
TRBJ2-1 | TRBV20-1 | SASYGGGHNEQF
TRBJ1-3 | TRBV29-1 | SVGGDSGNTIY
TRBJ1-6 | TRBV10-2 | ASSSDQGNSPLH
TRBJ2-2 | TRBV5-1 | ASSDKREGNTGELF